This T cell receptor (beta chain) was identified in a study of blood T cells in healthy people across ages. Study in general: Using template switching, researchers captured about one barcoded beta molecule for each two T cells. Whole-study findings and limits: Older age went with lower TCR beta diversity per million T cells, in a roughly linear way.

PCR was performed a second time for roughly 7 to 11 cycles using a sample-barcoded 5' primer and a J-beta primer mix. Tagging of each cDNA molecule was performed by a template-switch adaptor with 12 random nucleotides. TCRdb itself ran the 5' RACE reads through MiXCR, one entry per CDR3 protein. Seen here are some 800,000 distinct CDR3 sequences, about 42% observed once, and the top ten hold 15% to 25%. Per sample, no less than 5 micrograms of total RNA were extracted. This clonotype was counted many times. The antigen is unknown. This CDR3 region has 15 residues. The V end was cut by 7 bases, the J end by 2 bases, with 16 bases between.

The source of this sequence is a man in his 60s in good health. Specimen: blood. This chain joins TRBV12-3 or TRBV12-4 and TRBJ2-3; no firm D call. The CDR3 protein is CASTPKRGSTDTQYF. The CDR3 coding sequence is TGTGCCAGCACTCCCAAACGTGGGTCCACAGATACGCAGTATTTT.